One and the same sample provided the 7 T cell receptor beta chains below, sequenced in a study of T and B cells in COVID-19 patients. BIOMED2 TRB-A/B primer pools were used in multiplex TRB PCR. MiXCR was run by TCRdb on the multiplex PCR reads, yielding one entry per CDR3 protein. The table shows around 15,000 distinct CDR3 sequences, with about 26% occurring only once. Each TRB amplification used roughly 220-550 ng of genomic DNA from blood. Source material: blood. The receptors stem from a human donor who had recovered from COVID-19.

This clonotype is judged medium-sized. The chain links TRBV29-1 to TRBJ1-5; 8 bases fit TRBD1. The CDR3 totals 14 residues. V shed 6 bases, J shed 2 bases, and the junction held 6 bases outside the gene matches. CDR1 and CDR2 (germline): SQVTM, ANQGSEA. The DNA for the CDR3 is TGCAGCGTACTGACAGGGGACGGCAATCAGCCCCAGCATTTT. Translating gives CSVLTGDGNQPQHF.

The genes are TRBV5-1 and TRBJ2-7; D ambiguous. The V and J ends lost 0 bases and 0 bases respectively, with 10 bases between them. Germline V lookup: CDR1 SGHRS, CDR2 YFSETQ. The CDR3 contains 15 residues. CDR3 protein: CASSLEGGSSYEQYF. CDR3 sequence (DNA): TGCGCCAGCAGCTTGGAAGGTGGCAGCTCCTACGAGCAGTACTTC.

Only a few counts were recorded for this clonotype. V gene TRBV4-2 combines with J gene TRBJ2-3; the match to TRBD2 covers 11 bases. CDR1 LGHNA and CDR2 YNFKEQ come from the germline V gene. The CDR3 length is 16 residues. V gave up 0 bases and J gave up 6 bases; unmatched junction bases: 5. The CDR3 region is CASSQEVASGGDTQYF. The CDR3 DNA sequence: TGTGCCAGCAGCCAAGAAGTGGCTAGCGGGGGGGATACGCAGTATTTT.

The chain carries TRBV6-2 or TRBV6-3 and TRBJ2-1; D is tentatively TRBD1 or TRBD2 (5 bases each). Per germline, CDR1 MNHEY and CDR2 SVGEGT. The CDR3 is 18 residues long. V lost 5 bases to trimming and J lost 3 bases, with 23 bases between them. The CDR3 reads CASSRSLSGNGVYNEQFF. DNA of the CDR3: TGTGCCAGCAGTCGTTCCTTATCAGGGAACGGGGTCTACAATGAGCAGTTCTTC.

V usage is TRBV7-6 and J usage is TRBJ2-7, with 7 nucleotides matching TRBD1. CDR1 is SGHVS, CDR2 FNYEAQ, per germline. Losses at the gene ends were 6 bases for V and 1 base for J; bases not matched to a gene: 6. This CDR3 is 14 amino acids long. For the CDR3, the DNA is TGTGCCAGCAGTCATACGGGACAGTCCTACGAGCAGTACTTC. This gives the protein CASSHTGQSYEQYF.

The chain combines TRBV6-2 or TRBV6-3 with TRBJ1-5; weak D call: TRBD1 (5 bases). The CDR3 has 14 amino acids. In germline, CDR1 is MNHEY, CDR2 SVGEGT. Trimming removed 6 bases at V and 4 bases at J, with 13 bases between. CDR3 DNA sequence: TGTGCCAGCAGCCGTCGACAGCAGAATCAGCCCCAGCATTTT. Translation: CASSRRQQNQPQHF.

CDR3 sequence reads: CASLASLSYNEQFF. CDR3 coding DNA: TGTGCCAGCTTAGCGAGCCTCTCCTACAATGAGCAGTTCTTC. The V and J genes are TRBV6-1 and TRBJ2-1, with TRBD2 as a possible D gene (5 bases). The CDR3 is 14 amino acids. CDR1 is MNHNS, CDR2 SASEGT, per germline. V lost 8 bases and J lost 0, with 11 bases in between.